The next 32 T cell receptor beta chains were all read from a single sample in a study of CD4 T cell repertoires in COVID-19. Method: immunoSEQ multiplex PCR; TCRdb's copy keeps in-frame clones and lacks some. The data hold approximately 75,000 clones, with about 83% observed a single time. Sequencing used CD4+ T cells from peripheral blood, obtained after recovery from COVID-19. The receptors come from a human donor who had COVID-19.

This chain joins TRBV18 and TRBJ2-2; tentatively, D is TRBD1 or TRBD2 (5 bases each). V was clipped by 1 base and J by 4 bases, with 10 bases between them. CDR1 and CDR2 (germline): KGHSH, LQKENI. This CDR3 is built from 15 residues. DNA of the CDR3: TGTGCCAGCTCACCACAGGGGAGAGGCACCGGGGAGCTGTTTTTT. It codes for CASSPQGRGTGELFF. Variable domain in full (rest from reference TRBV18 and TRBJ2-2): NAGVMQNPRHLVRRRGQEARLRCSPMKGHSHVYWYRQLPEEGLKFMVYLQKENIIDESGMPKERFSAEFPKEGPSILRIQQVVRGDSAAYFCASSPQGRGTGELFFGEGSRLTVL.

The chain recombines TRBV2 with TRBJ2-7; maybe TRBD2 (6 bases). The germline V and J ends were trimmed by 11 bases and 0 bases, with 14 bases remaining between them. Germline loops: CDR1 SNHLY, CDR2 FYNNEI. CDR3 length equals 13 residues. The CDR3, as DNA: TGTGCCCCAAGGCAGGGACTCTCCTACGAGCAGTACTTC. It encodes CAPRQGLSYEQYF.

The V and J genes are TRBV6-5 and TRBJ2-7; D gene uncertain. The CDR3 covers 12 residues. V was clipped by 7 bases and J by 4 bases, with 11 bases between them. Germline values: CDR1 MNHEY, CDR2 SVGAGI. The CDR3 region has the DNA TGTGCCAGCAAAATTTGGGGTTACGAGCAGTACTTC. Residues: CASKIWGYEQYF.

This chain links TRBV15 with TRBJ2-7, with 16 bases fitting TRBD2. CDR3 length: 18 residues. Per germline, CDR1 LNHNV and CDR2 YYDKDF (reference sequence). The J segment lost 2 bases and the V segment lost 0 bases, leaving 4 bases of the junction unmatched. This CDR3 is CATSRDYGTSGRAYEQYF. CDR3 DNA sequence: TGTGCCACCAGCAGAGATTATGGGACTAGCGGGAGGGCCTACGAGCAGTACTTC.

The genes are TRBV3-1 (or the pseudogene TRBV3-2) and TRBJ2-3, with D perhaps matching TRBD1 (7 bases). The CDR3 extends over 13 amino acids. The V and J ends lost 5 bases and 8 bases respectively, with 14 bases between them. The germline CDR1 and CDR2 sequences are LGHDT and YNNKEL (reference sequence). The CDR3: CASSYNQGGTQYF. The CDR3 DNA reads TGTGCCAGCAGCTATAATCAGGGGGGTACGCAGTATTTT.

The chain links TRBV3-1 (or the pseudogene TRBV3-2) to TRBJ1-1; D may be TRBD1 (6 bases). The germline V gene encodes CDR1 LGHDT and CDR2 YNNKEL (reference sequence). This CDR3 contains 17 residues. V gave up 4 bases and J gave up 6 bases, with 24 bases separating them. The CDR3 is CASSPGQRRAGVSEAFF. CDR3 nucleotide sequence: TGTGCCAGCAGCCCCGGACAGAGAAGGGCTGGGGTGTCTGAAGCTTTCTTT.

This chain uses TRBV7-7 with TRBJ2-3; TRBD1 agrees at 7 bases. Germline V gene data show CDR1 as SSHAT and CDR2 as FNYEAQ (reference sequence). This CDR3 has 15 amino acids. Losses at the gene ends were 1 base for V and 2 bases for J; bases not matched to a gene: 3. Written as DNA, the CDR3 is TGTGCCAGCAGCTTAGGGGACAGTAACACAGATACGCAGTATTTT. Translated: CASSLGDSNTDTQYF.

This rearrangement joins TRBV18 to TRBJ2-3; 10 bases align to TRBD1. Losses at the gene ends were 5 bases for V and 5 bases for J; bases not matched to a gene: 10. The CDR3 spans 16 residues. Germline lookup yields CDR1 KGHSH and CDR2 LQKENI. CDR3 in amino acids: CASSVSGTGAGDTQYF. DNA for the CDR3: TGTGCCAGCTCAGTTTCCGGGACAGGGGCCGGAGATACGCAGTATTTT.

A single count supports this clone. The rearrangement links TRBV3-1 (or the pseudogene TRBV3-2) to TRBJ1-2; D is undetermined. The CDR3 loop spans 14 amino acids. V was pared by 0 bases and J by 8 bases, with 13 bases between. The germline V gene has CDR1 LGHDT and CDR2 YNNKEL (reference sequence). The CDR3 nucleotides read TGTGCCAGCAGCCAAGATGCGGGAAGTCTGGGCTACACCTTC. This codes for CASSQDAGSLGYTF.

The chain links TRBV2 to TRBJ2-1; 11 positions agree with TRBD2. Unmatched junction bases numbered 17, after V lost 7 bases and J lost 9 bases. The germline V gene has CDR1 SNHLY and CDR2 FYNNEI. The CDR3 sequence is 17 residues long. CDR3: CASKVLGLAGGAGEQFF. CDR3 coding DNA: TGTGCCAGCAAAGTCCTCGGACTAGCGGGTGGGGCGGGTGAGCAGTTCTTC.

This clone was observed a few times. In nucleotides, the CDR3 is TGTGCCTGGAAAGGACAGGGGAATCAGCCCCAGCATTTT. This codes for CAWKGQGNQPQHF. V and J are TRBV30 and TRBJ1-5, with TRBD1 identical over 9 bases. Germline V gives CDR1 GTSNPN, CDR2 SVGIG (reference sequence). V gave up 4 bases and J gave up 4 bases; unmatched junction bases: 2. This CDR3 region has 13 residues.

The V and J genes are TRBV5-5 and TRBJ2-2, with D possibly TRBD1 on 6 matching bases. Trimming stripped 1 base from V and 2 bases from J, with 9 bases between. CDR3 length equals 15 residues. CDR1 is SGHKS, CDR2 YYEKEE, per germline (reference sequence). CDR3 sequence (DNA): TGTGCCAGCAGCTTGCCGGGACACAACACCGGGGAGCTGTTTTTT. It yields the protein CASSLPGHNTGELFF.

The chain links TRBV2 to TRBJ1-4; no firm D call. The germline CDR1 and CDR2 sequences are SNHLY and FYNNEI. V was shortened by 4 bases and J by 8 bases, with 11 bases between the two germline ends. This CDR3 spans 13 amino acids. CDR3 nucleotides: TGTGCCAGCAGTGTCCAGGCTGGAGAAAAACTGTTTTTT. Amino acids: CASSVQAGEKLFF.

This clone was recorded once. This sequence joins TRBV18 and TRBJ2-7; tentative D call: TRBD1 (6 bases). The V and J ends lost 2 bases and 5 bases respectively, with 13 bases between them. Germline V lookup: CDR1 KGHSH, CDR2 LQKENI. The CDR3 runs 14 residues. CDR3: CASSPGQGIHEQYF. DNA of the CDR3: TGTGCCAGCTCACCAGGCCAGGGGATCCACGAGCAGTACTTC.

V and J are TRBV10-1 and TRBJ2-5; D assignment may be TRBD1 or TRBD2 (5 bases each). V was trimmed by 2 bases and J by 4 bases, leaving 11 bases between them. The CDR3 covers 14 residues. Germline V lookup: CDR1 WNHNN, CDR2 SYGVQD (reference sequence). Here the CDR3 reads CASSERGVRETQYF. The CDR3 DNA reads TGCGCCAGCAGTGAGAGAGGGGTCAGAGAGACCCAGTACTTC.

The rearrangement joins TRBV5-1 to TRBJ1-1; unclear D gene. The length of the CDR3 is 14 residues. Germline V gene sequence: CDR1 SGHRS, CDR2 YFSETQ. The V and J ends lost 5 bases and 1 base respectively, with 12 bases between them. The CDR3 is CASSRGPSNTEAFF. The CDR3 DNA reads TGCGCCAGCAGTCGCGGACCCTCGAACACTGAAGCTTTCTTT.

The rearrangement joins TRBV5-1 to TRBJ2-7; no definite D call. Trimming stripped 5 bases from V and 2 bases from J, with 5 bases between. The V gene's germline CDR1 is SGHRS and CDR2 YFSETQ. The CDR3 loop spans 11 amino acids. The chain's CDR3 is CASRAAYEQYF. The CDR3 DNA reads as TGCGCCAGCAGGGCCGCCTACGAGCAGTACTTC.

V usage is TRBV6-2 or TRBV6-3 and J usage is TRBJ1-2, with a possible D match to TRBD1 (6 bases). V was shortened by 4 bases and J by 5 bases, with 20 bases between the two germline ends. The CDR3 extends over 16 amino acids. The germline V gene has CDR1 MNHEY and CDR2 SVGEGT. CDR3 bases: TGTGCCAGCAGTTTTGAGAGGACAGCCCCATTGTATGGCTACACCTTC. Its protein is CASSFERTAPLYGYTF.

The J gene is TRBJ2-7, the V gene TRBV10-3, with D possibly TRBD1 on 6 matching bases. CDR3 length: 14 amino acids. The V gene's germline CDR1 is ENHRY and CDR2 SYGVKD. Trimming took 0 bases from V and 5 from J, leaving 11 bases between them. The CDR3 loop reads CAISESLTGDEQYF. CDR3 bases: TGTGCCATCAGTGAGTCGCTGACAGGCGACGAGCAGTACTTC.

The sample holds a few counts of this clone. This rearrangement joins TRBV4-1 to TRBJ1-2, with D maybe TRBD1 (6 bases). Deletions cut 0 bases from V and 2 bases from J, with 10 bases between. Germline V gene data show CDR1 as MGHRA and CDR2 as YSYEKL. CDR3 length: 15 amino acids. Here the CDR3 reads CASSQDSRGNYGYTF. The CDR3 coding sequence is TGCGCCAGCAGCCAAGACTCCAGGGGAAACTATGGCTACACCTTC.

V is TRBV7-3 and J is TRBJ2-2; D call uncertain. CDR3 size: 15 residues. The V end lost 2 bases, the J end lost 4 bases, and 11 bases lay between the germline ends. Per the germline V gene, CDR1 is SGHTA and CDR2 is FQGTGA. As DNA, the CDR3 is TGTGCCAGCAGCTTAGGTCAAGGGTTCACCGGGGAGCTGTTTTTT. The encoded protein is CASSLGQGFTGELFF.

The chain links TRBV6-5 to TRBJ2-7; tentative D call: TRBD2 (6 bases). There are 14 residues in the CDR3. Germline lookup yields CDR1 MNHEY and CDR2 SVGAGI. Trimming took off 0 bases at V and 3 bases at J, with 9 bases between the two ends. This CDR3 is CASSYSGTGYEQYF. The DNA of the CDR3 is TGTGCCAGCAGTTACTCCGGGACTGGCTACGAGCAGTACTTC.

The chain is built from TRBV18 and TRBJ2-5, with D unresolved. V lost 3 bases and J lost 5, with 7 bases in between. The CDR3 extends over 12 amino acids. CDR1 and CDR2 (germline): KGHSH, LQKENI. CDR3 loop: CASSPVGETQYF. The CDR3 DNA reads TGTGCCAGCTCACCCGTGGGGGAGACCCAGTACTTC.

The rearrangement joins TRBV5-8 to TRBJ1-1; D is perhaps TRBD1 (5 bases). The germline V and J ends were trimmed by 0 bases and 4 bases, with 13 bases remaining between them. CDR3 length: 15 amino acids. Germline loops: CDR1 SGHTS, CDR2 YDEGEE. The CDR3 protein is CASSLAGHGGTEAFF. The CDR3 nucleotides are TGTGCCAGCAGCTTGGCCGGCCACGGGGGCACTGAAGCTTTCTTT.

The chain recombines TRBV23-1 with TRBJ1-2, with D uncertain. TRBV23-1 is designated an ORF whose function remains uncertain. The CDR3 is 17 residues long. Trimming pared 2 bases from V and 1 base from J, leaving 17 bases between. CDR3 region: CASSQPSGKSGNYGYTF. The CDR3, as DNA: TGCGCCAGCAGTCAACCTTCGGGCAAGTCGGGTAACTATGGCTACACCTTC.

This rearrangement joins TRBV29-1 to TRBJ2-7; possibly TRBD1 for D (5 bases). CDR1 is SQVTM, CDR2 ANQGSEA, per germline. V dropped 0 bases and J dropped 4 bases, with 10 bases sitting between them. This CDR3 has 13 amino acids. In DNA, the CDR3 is TGCAGCGTTGAAGAACGGCAGGGATACGAGCAGTACTTC. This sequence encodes CSVEERQGYEQYF.

The CDR3 reads CATKQGTLNEQFF. The CDR3, as DNA: TGTGCCACCAAACAGGGCACATTGAATGAGCAGTTCTTC. The rearrangement joins TRBV12-3 or TRBV12-4 to TRBJ2-1; a possible D gene is TRBD1 (6 bases). This CDR3 is 13 amino acids long. V shed 10 bases and J shed 7 bases, with 17 bases lying between them.

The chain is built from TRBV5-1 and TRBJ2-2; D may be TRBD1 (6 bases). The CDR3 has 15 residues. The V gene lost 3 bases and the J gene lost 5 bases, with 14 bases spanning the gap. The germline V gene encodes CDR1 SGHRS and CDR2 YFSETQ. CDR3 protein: CASSSGTPGTGELFF. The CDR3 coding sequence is TGCGCCAGCAGCTCCGGGACACCCGGGACCGGGGAGCTGTTTTTT.

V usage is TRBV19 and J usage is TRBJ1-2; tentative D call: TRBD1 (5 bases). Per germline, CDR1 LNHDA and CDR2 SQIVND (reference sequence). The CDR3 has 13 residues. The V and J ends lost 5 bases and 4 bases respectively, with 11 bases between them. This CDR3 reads CASSPGAGYGYTF. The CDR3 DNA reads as TGTGCCAGTAGTCCCGGGGCGGGCTATGGCTACACCTTC.

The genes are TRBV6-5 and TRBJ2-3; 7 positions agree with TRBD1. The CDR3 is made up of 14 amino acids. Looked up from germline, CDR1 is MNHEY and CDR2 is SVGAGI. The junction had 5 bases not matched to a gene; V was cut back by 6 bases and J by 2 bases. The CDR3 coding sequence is TGTGCCAGCAGCCCCCAGGGGGACACAGATACGCAGTATTTT. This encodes CASSPQGDTDTQYF.

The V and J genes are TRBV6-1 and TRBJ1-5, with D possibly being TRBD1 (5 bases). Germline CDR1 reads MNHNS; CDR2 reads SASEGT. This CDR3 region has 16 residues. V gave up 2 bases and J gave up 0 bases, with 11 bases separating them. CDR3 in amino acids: CASSEMGGFSNQPQHF. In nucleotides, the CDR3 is TGTGCCAGCAGTGAAATGGGGGGGTTTAGCAATCAGCCCCAGCATTTT.

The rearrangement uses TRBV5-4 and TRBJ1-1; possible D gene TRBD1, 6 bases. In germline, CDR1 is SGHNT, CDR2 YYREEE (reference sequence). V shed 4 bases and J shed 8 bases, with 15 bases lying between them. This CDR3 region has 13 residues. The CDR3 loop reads CASSHPDSLEAFF. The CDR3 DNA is TGTGCCAGCAGCCACCCGGACAGCCTGGAAGCTTTCTTT.